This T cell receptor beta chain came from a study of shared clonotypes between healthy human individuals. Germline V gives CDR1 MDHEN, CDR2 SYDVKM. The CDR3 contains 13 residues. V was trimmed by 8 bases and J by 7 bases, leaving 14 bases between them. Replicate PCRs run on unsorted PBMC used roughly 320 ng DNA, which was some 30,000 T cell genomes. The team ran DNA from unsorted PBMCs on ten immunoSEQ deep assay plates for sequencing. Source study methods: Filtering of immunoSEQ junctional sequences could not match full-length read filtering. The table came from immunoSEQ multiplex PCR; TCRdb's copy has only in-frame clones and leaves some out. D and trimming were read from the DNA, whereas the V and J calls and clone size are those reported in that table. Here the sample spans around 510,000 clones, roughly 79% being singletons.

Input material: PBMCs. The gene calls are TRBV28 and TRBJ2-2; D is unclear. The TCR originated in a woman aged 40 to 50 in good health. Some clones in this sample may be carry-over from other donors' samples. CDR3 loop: CASRPMGIGELFF. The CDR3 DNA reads TGTGCCAGCCGACCGATGGGGATCGGGGAGCTGTTTTTT.